Listed here are 5 T cell receptor beta chains from one sample, sequenced in a study of blood T cell repertoires in COVID-19. This table comes from immunoSEQ multiplex PCR, and its TCRdb copy is limited to in-frame clones, with some not included. The table records under 450,000 clones, more than 70% of them present only once. Input material: PBMCs or T cells enriched from blood (not recorded which). Every receptor here comes from a man aged 30 to 45 who had recovered from COVID-19.

This clone was observed once. This rearrangement joins TRBV10-1 to TRBJ2-1; 9 positions match TRBD2. J gave up 4 bases and V 0 bases, and 4 bases lay outside the gene matches. The CDR3 length is 16 residues. Germline CDR1 reads WNHNN; CDR2 reads SYGVQD (reference sequence). CDR3 bases: TGCGCCAGCAGTGAGTCGACTAGCGGATCATACAATGAGCAGTTCTTC. It yields the protein CASSESTSGSYNEQFF.

The V gene is TRBV5-1, the J gene TRBJ1-2; TRBD1 agrees at 8 bases. The germline CDR1 and CDR2 sequences are SGHRS and YFSETQ. The V and J ends lost 4 bases and 4 bases, in that order; junction bases with no gene match: 6. The CDR3 is 14 amino acids. Here the CDR3 reads CASSEGQGSYGYTF. DNA for the CDR3: TGCGCCAGCAGCGAAGGACAGGGATCCTATGGCTACACCTTC.

The chain combines TRBV14 with TRBJ1-4; maybe TRBD1 (5 bases). Germline assignment: CDR1 SGHDN and CDR2 FVKESK. With 0 bases removed from V and 10 bases from J, the gap between germline ends came to 21 bases. There are 17 residues in the CDR3. The CDR3 sequence: CASSQDGWGILTPKLFF. The CDR3 region has the DNA TGTGCCAGCAGCCAAGATGGATGGGGCATTCTTACACCAAAACTGTTTTTT.

The CDR3 loop is CASSLTSGSTDTQYF. The CDR3 coding sequence is TGTGCCAGCAGCTTGACTAGCGGGAGCACAGATACGCAGTATTTT. The chain joins TRBV7-2 to TRBJ2-3, with TRBD2 matching 10 bases. V shed 3 bases and J 0 bases; nucleotides not matched to a gene: 0. Germline CDR1 is SGHTA and CDR2 is FQGNSA. The CDR3 sequence is 15 residues long.

The chain carries TRBV18 and TRBJ1-5; 9 bases line up with TRBD1. Germline assignment: CDR1 KGHSH and CDR2 LQKENI. CDR3 length equals 15 residues. The ends lost 4 bases at V and 4 bases at J; junction bases unmatched: 5. This CDR3 is CASSRGQGLNQPQHF. CDR3 DNA: TGTGCCAGCTCACGGGGACAGGGTCTAAATCAGCCCCAGCATTTT.